These T cell receptor beta chains were read from a single sample in a study of T cells after posttransplantation cyclophosphamide. Profiling relied on immunoSEQ multiplex PCR, and the TCRdb table lists in-frame clones only, not all of them. The repertoire shows some 40,000 clones, none seen only once; the top ten take 5.5% to 6%. The material sequenced was PBMCs. The receptors were gathered from a man aged 30-40 years in good health and a related stem cell transplant donor. CDR3s include the opening cysteine and the closing phenylalanine or tryptophan. Fields, in order: V gene, D gene, J gene, clone size, CDR3 DNA, CDR3 protein. A D gene is named only where the DNA matches it firmly. Only part of the rows carry a size: once, few, many, or a class if the clone is expanded.

>TRBV7-9|-|TRBJ2-1|many
TGTGCCAGCATCACCCCGGGGAGCTCCTACAATGAGCAGTTCTTC
CASITPGSSYNEQFF
>TRBV28|-|TRBJ1-4|many
TGTGCCAGCAAAACAGGGAATGAAAAACTGTTTTTT
CASKTGNEKLFF
>TRBV7-7|-|TRBJ2-3|few
TGTGCTAGCAGCCAAGCAGGTGCAGATACGCAGTATTTT
CASSQAGADTQYF
>TRBV7-9|-|TRBJ2-1|many
TGTGCCAGCAGCATCCTAGATGAGCAGTTCTTC
CASSILDEQFF
>TRBV6-6|-|TRBJ2-1|many
TGTGCCAGCAGTTACGGGGGCGTCTACAATGAGCAGTTCTTC
CASSYGGVYNEQFF
>TRBV6-5|-|TRBJ2-7|many
TGTGCCAGCAAGGGAACAGGGTTCTACGAGCAGTACTTC
CASKGTGFYEQYF
>TRBV27|-|TRBJ1-2|-
TGTGCCAGCAGGCCAGAGAACCGCTATGGCTACACCTTC
CASRPENRYGYTF
>TRBV11-2|-|TRBJ2-2|many
TGTGCCAGCAGCACGACCGGACACCCCACCGGGGAGCTGTTTTTT
CASSTTGHPTGELFF
>TRBV6-2/TRBV6-3|TRBD1|TRBJ1-5|many
TGTGCCAGCAGTTACATGGGGACAGGAAGAGATCAGCCCCAGCATTTT
CASSYMGTGRDQPQHF
>TRBV4-1|TRBD2|TRBJ2-2|many
TGCGCCAGCAGCCAAGGGGGGGGACTAGGAGGGTTTTTCACCGGGGAGCTGTTTTTT
CASSQGGGLGGFFTGELFF
>TRBV11-2|TRBD1|TRBJ2-7|many
TGTGCCAGCAGCCAGACAGGGTCCTTCGAGCAGTACTTC
CASSQTGSFEQYF
>TRBV7-3|TRBD2|TRBJ2-1|many
TGTGCCAGCAGCCCCGGGACTAGCGGGGGGGCCGTCAATGAGCAGTTCTTC
CASSPGTSGGAVNEQFF
>TRBV28|TRBD2|TRBJ2-1|many
TGTGCCAGCAGTTCTCCGACTAGCGGGGGACCCAATGAGCAGTTCTTC
CASSSPTSGGPNEQFF
>TRBV29-1|-|TRBJ1-2|-
TGCAGCGTTGGAACGGGGGGAGGAACTAACTATGGCTACACCTTC
CSVGTGGGTNYGYTF
>TRBV12-3/TRBV12-4|TRBD2|TRBJ2-7|-
TGTGCCAGCAGCCTCGGGAGGGGCCTTTCCTACGAGCAGTACTTC
CASSLGRGLSYEQYF
>TRBV9|-|TRBJ1-1|many
TGTGCCAGCAGCGGACCACTTCGGGGAGGGAACACTGAAGCTTTCTTT
CASSGPLRGGNTEAFF
>TRBV7-3|TRBD1|TRBJ1-1|many
TGTGCCAGCAGCTTGGACAGGGACGCTGAAGCTTTCTTT
CASSLDRDAEAFF
>TRBV11-3|-|TRBJ2-3|many
TGTGCCAGCAGCTTAGATTCGAGGCGGGGCAGCACAGATACGCAGTATTTT
CASSLDSRRGSTDTQYF